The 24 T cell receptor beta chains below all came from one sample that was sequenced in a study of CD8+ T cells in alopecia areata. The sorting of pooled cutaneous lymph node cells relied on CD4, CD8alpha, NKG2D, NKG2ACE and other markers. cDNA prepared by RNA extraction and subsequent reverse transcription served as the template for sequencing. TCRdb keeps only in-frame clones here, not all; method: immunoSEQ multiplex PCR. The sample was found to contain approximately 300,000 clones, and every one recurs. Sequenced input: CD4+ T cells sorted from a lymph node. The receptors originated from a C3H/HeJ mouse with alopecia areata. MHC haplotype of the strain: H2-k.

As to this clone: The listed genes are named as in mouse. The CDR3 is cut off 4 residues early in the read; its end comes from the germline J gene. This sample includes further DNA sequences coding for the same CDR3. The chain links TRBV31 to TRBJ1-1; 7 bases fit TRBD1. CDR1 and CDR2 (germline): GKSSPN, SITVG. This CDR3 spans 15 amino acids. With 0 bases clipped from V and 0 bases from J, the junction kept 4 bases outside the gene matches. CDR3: CAWSLRTGSNTEVFF. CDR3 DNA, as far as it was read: TGTGCCTGGAGTCTTAGGACAGGTTCAAACACA.

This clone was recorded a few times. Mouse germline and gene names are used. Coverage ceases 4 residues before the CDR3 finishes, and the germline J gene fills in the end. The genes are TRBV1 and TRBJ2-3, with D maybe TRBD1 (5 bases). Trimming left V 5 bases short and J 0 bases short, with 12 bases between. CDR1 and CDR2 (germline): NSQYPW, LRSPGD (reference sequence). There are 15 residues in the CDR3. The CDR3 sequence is CTCSPSRGSAETLYF. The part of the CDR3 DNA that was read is TGCACCTGCAGTCCCTCGAGGGGTAGTGCAGAA. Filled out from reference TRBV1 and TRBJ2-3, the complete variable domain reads VTLLEQNPRWRLVPRGQAVNLRCILKNSQYPWMSWYQQDLQKQLQWLFTLRSPGDKEVKSLPGADYLATRVTDTELRLQVANMSQGRTLYCTCSPSRGSAETLYFGSGTRLTVL.

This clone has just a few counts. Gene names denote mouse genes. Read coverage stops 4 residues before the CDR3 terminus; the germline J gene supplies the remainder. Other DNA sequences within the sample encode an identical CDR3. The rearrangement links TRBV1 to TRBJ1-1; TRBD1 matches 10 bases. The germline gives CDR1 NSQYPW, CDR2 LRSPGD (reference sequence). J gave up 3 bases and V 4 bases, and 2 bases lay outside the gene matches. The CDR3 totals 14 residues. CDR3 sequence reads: CTCSGTGGDTEVFF. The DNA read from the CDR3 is TGCACCTGCAGTGGGACAGGGGGAGACACA.

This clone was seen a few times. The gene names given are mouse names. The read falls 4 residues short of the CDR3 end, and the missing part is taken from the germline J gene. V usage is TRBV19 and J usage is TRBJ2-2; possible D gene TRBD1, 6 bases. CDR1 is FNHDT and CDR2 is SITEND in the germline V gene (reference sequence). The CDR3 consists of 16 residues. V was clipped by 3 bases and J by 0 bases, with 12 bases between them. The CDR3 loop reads CASSTPGQANTGQLYF. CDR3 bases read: TGTGCCAGCAGTACCCCGGGACAAGCAAACACCGGG.

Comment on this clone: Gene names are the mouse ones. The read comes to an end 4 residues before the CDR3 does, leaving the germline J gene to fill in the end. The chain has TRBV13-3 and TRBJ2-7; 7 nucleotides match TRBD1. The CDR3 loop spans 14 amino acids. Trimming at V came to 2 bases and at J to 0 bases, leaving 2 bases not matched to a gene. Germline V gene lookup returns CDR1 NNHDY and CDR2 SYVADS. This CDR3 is CASSEQGTSYEQYF. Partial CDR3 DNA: TGTGCCAGCAGTGAACAGGGGACCTCCTAT.

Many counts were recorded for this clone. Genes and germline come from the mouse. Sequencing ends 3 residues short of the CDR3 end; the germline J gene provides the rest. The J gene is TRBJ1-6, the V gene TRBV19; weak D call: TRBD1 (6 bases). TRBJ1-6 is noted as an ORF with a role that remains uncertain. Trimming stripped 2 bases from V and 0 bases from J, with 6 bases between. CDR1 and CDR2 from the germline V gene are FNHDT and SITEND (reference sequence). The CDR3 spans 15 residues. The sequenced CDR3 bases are TGTGCCAGCAGTATGACAGGTTCCTATAATTCGCCC. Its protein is CASSMTGSYNSP. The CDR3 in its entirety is CASSMTGSYNSPLYF.

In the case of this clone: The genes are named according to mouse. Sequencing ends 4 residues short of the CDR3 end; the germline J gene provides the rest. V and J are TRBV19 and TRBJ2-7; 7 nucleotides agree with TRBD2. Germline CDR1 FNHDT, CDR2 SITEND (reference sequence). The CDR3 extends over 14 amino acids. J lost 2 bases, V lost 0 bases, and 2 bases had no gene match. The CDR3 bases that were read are TGTGCCAGCAGTATAGGACTGGGCGCCTAT. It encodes CASSIGLGAY. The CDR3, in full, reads CASSIGLGAYEQYF. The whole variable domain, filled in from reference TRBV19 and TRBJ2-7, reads GGIITQTPKFLIGQEGQKLTLKCQQNFNHDTMYWYRQDSGKGLRLIYYSITENDLQKGDLSEGYDASREKKSSFSLTVTSAQKNEMAVFLCASSIGLGAYEQYFGPGTRLTVL.

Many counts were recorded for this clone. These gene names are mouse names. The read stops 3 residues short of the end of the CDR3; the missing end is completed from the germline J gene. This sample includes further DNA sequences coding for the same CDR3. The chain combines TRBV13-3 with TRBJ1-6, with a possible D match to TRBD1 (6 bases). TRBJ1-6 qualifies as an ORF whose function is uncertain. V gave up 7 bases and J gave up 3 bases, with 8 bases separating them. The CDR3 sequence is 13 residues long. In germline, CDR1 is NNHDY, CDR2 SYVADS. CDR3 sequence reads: CASRDNYNSPLYF. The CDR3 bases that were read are TGTGCCAGCCGGGACAACTATAATTCGCCC.

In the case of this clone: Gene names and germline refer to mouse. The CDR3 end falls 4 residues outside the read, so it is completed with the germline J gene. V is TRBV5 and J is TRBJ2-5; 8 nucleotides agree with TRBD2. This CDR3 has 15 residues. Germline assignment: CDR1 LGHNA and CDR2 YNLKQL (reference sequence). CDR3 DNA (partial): TGTGCCAGCAGCCAAGAGCCGACTGGGGAAGAC. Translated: CASSQEPTGED. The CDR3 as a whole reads CASSQEPTGEDTQYF.

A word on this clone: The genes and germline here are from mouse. CDR3 DNA (partial): TGTGCCTGGAGTCTAAAAACAGGGGGCGAT. Amino acids: CAWSLKTGGD. The whole CDR3 is CAWSLKTGGDEQYF. The chain joins TRBV31 to TRBJ2-7, with TRBD1 matching 9 bases. The read halts 4 residues ahead of the CDR3 end, with the missing end drawn from the germline J gene. Germline assignment: CDR1 GKSSPN and CDR2 SITVG. The CDR3 extends over 14 amino acids.

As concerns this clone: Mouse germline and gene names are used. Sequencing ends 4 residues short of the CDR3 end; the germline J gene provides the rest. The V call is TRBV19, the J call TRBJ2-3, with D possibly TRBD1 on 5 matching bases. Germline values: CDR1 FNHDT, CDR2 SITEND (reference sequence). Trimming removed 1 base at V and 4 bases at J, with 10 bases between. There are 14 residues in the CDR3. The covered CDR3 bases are TGTGCCAGCAGTATATTAGCAGGGCCAGAA. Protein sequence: CASSILAGPE. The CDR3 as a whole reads CASSILAGPETLYF. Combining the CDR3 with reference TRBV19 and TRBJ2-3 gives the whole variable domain GGIITQTPKFLIGQEGQKLTLKCQQNFNHDTMYWYRQDSGKGLRLIYYSITENDLQKGDLSEGYDASREKKSSFSLTVTSAQKNEMAVFLCASSILAGPETLYFGSGTRLTVL.

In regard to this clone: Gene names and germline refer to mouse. CDR3 residues: CASSAGGANAETLYF. CDR3 DNA, as far as it was read: TGTGCCAGCAGTGCTGGGGGGGCGAATGCAGAA. V and J are TRBV13-1 and TRBJ2-3, with 10 bases lining up with TRBD2. The sequence runs out 4 residues before the end of the CDR3; the remainder is reconstructed from the germline J gene. The CDR3 is 15 residues long. Germline loops: CDR1 NSHNY, CDR2 SYGAGN. V gave up 3 bases and J gave up 2 bases; unmatched junction bases: 3.

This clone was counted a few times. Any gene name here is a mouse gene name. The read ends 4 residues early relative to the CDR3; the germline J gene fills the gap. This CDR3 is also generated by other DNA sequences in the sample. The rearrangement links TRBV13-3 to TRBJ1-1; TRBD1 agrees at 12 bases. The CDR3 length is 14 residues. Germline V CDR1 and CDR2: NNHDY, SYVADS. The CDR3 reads CASSPGQGAREVFF. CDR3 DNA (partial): TGTGCCAGCAGCCCGGGACAGGGGGCGCGA.

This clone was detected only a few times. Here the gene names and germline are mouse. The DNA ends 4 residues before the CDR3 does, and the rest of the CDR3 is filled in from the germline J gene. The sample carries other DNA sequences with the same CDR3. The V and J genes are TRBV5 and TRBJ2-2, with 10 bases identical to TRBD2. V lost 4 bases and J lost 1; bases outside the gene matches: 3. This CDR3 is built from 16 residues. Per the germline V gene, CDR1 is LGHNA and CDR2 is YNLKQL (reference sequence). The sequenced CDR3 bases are TGTGCCAGCAGCCCGGGGACTGGGGTAAACACCGGG. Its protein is CASSPGTGVNTG. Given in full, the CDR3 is CASSPGTGVNTGQLYF.

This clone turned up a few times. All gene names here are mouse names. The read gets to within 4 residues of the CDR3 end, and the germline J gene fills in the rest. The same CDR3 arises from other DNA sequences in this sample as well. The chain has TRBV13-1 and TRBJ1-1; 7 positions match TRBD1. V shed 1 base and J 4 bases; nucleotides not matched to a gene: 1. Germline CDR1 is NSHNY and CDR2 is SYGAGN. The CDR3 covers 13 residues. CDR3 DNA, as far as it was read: TGTGCCAGCAGTGATCCAGGGGGCACA. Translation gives CASSDPGGT. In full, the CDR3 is CASSDPGGTEVFF.

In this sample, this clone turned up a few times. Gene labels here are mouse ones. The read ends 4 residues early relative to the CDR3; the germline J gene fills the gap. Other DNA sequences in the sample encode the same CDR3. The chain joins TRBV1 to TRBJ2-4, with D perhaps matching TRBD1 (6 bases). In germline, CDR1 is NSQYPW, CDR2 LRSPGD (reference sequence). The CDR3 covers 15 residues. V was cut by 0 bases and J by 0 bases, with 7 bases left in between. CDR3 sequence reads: CTCSADRGSQNTLYF. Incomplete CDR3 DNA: TGCACCTGCAGTGCAGACAGGGGAAGTCAAAAC.

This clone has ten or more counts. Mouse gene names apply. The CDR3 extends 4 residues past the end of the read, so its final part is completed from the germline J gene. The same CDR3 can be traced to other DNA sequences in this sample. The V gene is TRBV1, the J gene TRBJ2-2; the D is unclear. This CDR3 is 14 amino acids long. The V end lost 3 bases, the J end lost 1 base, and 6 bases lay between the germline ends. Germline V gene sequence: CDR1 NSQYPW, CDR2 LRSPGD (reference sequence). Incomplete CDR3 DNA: TGCACCTGCAGTGCTCCTGAAAACACCGGG. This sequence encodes CTCSAPENTG. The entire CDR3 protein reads CTCSAPENTGQLYF. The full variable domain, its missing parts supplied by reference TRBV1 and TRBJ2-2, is VTLLEQNPRWRLVPRGQAVNLRCILKNSQYPWMSWYQQDLQKQLQWLFTLRSPGDKEVKSLPGADYLATRVTDTELRLQVANMSQGRTLYCTCSAPENTGQLYFGEGSKLTVL.

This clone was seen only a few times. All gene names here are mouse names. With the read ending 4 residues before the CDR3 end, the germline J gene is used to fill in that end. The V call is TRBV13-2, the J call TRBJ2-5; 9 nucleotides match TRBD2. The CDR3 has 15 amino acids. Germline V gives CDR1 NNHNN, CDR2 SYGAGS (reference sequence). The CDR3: CASGDPLGGEDTQYF. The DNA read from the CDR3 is TGTGCCAGCGGTGATCCACTGGGGGGAGAAGAC.

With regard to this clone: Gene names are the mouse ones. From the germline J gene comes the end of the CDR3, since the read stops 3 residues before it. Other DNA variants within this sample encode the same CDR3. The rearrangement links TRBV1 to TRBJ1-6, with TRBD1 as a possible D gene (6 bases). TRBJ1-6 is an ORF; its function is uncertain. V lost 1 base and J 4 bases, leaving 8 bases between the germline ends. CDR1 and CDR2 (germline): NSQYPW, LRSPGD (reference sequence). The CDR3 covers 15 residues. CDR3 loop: CTCSAGQAYNSPLYF. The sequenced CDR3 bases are TGCACCTGCAGTGCAGGACAGGCGTATAATTCGCCC.

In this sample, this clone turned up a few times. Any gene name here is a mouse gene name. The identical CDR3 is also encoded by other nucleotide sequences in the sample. This CDR3 reads CASSQDEGNSDYTF. The CDR3 DNA, read in part, is TGTGCCAGCAGCCAAGATGAAGGGAACTCC. The chain recombines TRBV5 with TRBJ1-2, with D unresolved. The read falls 4 residues short of the CDR3 end, and the missing part is taken from the germline J gene. Germline CDR1 and CDR2: LGHNA and YNLKQL (reference sequence). The V gene lost 0 bases and the J gene lost 2 bases, with 7 bases spanning the gap. CDR3 size: 14 residues.

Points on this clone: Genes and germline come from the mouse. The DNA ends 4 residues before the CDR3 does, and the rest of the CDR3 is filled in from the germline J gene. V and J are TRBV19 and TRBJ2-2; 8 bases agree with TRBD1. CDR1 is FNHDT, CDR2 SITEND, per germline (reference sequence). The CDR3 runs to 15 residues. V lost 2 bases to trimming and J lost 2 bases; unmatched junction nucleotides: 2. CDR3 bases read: TGTGCCAGCAGTATGCCAGGGGGCAACACCGGG. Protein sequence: CASSMPGGNTG. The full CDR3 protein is CASSMPGGNTGQLYF.

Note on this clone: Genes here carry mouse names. CDR3 loop: CTCSADYGQGAEQFF. The CDR3 DNA, read in part, is TGCACCTGCAGTGCAGATTATGGACAGGGGGCT. The chain uses TRBV1 and TRBJ2-1, with 9 bases fitting TRBD1. Read data end 4 residues before the CDR3 end; the end is taken from the germline J gene. CDR1 NSQYPW and CDR2 LRSPGD come from the germline V gene (reference sequence). This CDR3 has 15 amino acids.

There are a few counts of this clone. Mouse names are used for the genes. CDR3 bases read: TGCACCTGCAGTGCAGACAGGGTTGCAAACACCGGG. Its protein product is CTCSADRVANTG. The whole CDR3 sequence reads CTCSADRVANTGQLYF. The gene calls are TRBV1 and TRBJ2-2, with a tentative D call TRBD1 (5 bases). From the germline J gene comes the end of the CDR3, since the read stops 4 residues before it. The germline V gene has CDR1 NSQYPW and CDR2 LRSPGD (reference sequence). The germline V and J ends were trimmed by 0 bases and 0 bases, with 8 bases remaining between them. This CDR3 is built from 16 residues.

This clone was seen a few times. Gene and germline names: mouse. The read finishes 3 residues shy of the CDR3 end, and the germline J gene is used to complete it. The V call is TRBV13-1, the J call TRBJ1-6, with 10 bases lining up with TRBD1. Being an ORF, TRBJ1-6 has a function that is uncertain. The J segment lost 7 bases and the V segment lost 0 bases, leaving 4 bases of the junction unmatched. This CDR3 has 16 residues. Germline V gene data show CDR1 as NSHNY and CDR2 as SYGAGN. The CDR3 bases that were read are TGTGCCAGCAGTGATGTCGGGACAGGGGACAATTCGCCC. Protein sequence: CASSDVGTGDNSP. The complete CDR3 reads CASSDVGTGDNSPLYF.